A single sample is the source of the 8 T cell receptor beta chains below, sequenced in a study of blood T cell repertoires in COVID-19. Some clones are missing from TCRdb's copy, which holds only in-frame ones; the method was immunoSEQ multiplex PCR. The sample holds a few hundred thousand clones, approximately 78% seen once. Sequencing was carried out using peripheral blood. The receptor source for this set is a woman of 80 years or more with COVID-19, enrolled during active disease.

The gene calls are TRBV18 and TRBJ2-1; 7 positions agree with TRBD2. The V and J ends lost 0 bases and 5 bases, in that order; junction bases with no gene match: 7. The CDR3 length is 16 residues. Germline V gene data show CDR1 as KGHSH and CDR2 as LQKENI. Here the CDR3 DNA reads TGTGCCAGCTCACCACCGGGACTACCGAACAACAATGAGCAGTTCTTC. This gives the protein CASSPPGLPNNNEQFF.

The rearrangement uses TRBV7-2 and TRBJ2-2; weak D call: TRBD2 (8 bases). Trimming took off 5 bases at V and 4 bases at J, with 20 bases between the two ends. The germline V gene encodes CDR1 SGHTA and CDR2 FQGNSA. The CDR3 loop spans 17 amino acids. CDR3 in amino acids: CASSPQGGLDFTGELFF. The CDR3 nucleotides are TGTGCCAGCAGCCCCCAGGGGGGACTAGACTTCACCGGGGAGCTGTTTTTT.

This chain connects TRBV4-1 to TRBJ2-5; the match to TRBD1 covers 9 bases. Trimming removed 1 base from V and 5 bases from J; junction bases left unmatched: 8. The CDR3 has 16 residues. Germline CDR1 is MGHRA and CDR2 is YSYEKL. CDR3 DNA: TGCGCCAGCAGCCAAGCCGAAACAGGGGGCAGGGAGACCCAGTACTTC. Translation: CASSQAETGGRETQYF.

V and J are TRBV2 and TRBJ2-7; 9 nucleotides match TRBD1. V was pared by 1 base and J by 2 bases, with 6 bases of the junction left unmatched. This CDR3 is built from 16 residues. Germline CDR1 and CDR2: SNHLY and FYNNEI. This chain's CDR3 is CASSEVAGQGTYEQYF. The DNA for the CDR3 is TGTGCCAGCAGTGAAGTGGCGGGACAGGGTACCTACGAGCAGTACTTC.

The V gene is TRBV7-8, the J gene TRBJ2-5, with 13 bases matching TRBD2. J was trimmed by 2 bases and V by 5 bases; bases with no gene match: 2. The CDR3 totals 15 residues. Germline lookup yields CDR1 SGHVS and CDR2 FQNEAQ. The CDR3 sequence is CASSTGLAGQETQYF. The CDR3 coding sequence is TGTGCCAGCAGCACGGGACTAGCGGGACAAGAGACCCAGTACTTC. The entire variable domain, with the rest obtained from reference TRBV7-8 and TRBJ2-5, is as follows: GAGVSQSPRYKVAKRGQDVALRCDPISGHVSLFWYQQALGQGPEFLTYFQNEAQLDKSGLPSDRFFAERPEGSVSTLKIQRTQQEDSAVYLCASSTGLAGQETQYFGPGTRLLVL.

The J gene is TRBJ1-2, the V gene TRBV19; D call uncertain. This CDR3 has 15 residues. Germline assignment: CDR1 LNHDA and CDR2 SQIVND (reference sequence). The V and J ends lost 6 bases and 4 bases respectively, with 18 bases between them. DNA of the CDR3: TGTGCCAGTAGCCGTTCGGGAGTAGCTTTCTATGGCTACACCTTC. This encodes CASSRSGVAFYGYTF.

The V gene is TRBV19, the J gene TRBJ1-3; D is uncertain. V lost 10 bases and J lost 0, with 10 bases in between. There are 13 residues in the CDR3. Per the germline V gene, CDR1 is LNHDA and CDR2 is SQIVND (reference sequence). The CDR3 DNA reads TGTGCCACCGACGGAGTCTCTGGAAACACCATATATTTT. Encoded protein: CATDGVSGNTIYF. Looking up the rest from reference TRBV19 and TRBJ1-3 gives the full variable domain: DGGITQSPKYLFRKEGQNVTLSCEQNLNHDAMYWYRQDPGQGLRLIYYSQIVNDFQKGDIAEGYSVSREKKESFPLTVTSAQKNPTAFYLCATDGVSGNTIYFGEGSWLTVV.

The chain combines TRBV28 with TRBJ2-2, with D uncertain. Trimming took off 5 bases at V and 2 bases at J, with 6 bases between the two ends. From germline, CDR1 is MDHEN and CDR2 SYDVKM. The CDR3 has 13 residues. The DNA of the CDR3 is TGTGCCAGCAGTCTTATTAACACCGGGGAGCTGTTTTTT. Translation: CASSLINTGELFF.